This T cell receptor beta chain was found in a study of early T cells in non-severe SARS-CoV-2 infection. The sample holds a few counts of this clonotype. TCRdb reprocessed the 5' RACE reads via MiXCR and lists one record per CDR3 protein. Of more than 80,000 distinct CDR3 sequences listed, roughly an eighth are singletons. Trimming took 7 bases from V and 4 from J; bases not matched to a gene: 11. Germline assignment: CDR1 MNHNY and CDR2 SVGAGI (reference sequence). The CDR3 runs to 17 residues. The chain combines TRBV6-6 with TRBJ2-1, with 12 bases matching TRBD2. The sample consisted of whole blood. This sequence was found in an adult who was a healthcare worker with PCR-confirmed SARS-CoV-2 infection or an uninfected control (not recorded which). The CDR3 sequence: CASTRLAGDGTYNEQFF. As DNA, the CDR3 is TGTGCCAGCACCAGACTAGCGGGGGACGGGACGTACAATGAGCAGTTCTTC.